A single T cell receptor beta chain is shown here with its context. Its antigen is not identified. The data originate from a study of T cells in Graves' hyperthyroidism and ophthalmopathy. Notes on the study in general: Model predictions of ophthalmopathy came a median approximately 6 months before onset. Blood also contained most expanded thyroid clonotypes above 0.001.

The investigators amplified TCR beta CDR3 regions from RNA transcripts. The TCR CDR3 first-round RT-PCR relied on the HTBI primer set. TCRdb passed the multiplex PCR reads through MiXCR, listing each CDR3 protein once. Among about 530,000 distinct CDR3 sequences listed, about a sixth were seen once. For the diagnoses, clinical symptoms, serum thyroxine and TRAb, thyroid ultrasound and orbital computed tomography were used. V shed 3 bases and J shed 12 bases, with 15 bases lying between them. CDR1 SGHRS and CDR2 YFSETQ come from the germline V gene. This CDR3 has 12 residues. The TCR sequence derives from a young woman with Graves' ophthalmopathy. V gene TRBV5-1 combines with J gene TRBJ1-1; D remains unclear. The sequencing input was blood. CDR3 residues: CASSSVGLTPFF. DNA for the CDR3: TGCGCCAGCAGCTCGGTAGGGTTGACGCCTTTCTTT. Drawing the rest from reference TRBV5-1 and TRBJ1-1, the complete variable domain is KAGVTQTPRYLIKTRGQQVTLSCSPISGHRSVSWYQQTPGQGLQFLFEYFSETQRNKGNFPGRFSGRQFSNSRSEMNVSTLELGDSALYLCASSSVGLTPFFGQGTRLTVV.